This TCR beta chain was captured by sequencing in a study of CD4 T cells in relation to SARS-CoV-2 and coronaviruses. CEF-cultured naive and memory CD4+ T cell DNA got survey-level sequencing. This table comes from immunoSEQ multiplex PCR, and its TCRdb copy is limited to in-frame clones, with some not included. The sample yields about 38,000 clones, under 80% seen once. This CDR3 comprises 14 residues. The V gene's germline CDR1 is SGHTA and CDR2 FQGTGA. V lost 4 bases and J lost 5; bases outside the gene matches: 3. Turning to this clone: Its cognate antigen is unknown.

General observations from the study: Around two thirds of donors had memory CD4+ clonotypes crossrecognizing SARS-CoV-2 and common cold coronavirus spike.

The specimen was memory CD4+ T cells from PBMCs, cultured in vitro. This chain joins TRBV7-3 and TRBJ2-3, with 10 nucleotides matching TRBD1. The sequence derives from an adult with COVID-19. The CDR3 coding sequence is TGTGCCAGCAGCTCGACAGGGGGCAGAGATACGCAGTATTTT. This encodes CASSSTGGRDTQYF. The variable domain in full, with the rest retrieved from reference TRBV7-3 and TRBJ2-3, is GAGVSQTPSNKVTEKGKYVELRCDPISGHTALYWYRQSLGQGPEFLIYFQGTGAADDSGLPNDRFFAVRPEGSVSTLKIQRTERGDSAVYLCASSSTGGRDTQYFGPGTRLTVL.